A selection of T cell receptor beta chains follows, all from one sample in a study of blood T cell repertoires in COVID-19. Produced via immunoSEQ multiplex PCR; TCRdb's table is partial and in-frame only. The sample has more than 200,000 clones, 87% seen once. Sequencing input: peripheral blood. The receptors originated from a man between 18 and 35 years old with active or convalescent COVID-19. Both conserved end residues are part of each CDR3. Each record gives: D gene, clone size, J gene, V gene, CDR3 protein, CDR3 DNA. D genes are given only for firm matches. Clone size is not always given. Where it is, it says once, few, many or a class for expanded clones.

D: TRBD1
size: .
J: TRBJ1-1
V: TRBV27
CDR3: CASRIAGTVNTEAFF
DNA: TGTGCCAGCCGCATAGCCGGGACAGTGAACACTGAAGCTTTCTTT

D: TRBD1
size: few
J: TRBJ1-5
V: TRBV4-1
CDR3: CASSLTQGGHQPQHF
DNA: TGCGCCAGCAGCCTTACACAGGGGGGACATCAGCCCCAGCATTTT

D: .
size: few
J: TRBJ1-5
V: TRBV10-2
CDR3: CASSELLMNQPQHF
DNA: TGCGCCAGCAGTGAGTTACTAATGAATCAGCCCCAGCATTTT

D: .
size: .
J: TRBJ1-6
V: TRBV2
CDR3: CASADTFGHSPLHF
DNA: TGTGCCAGCGCGGACACCTTCGGGCATTCACCCCTCCACTTT

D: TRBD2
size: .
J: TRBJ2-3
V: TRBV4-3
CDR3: CASSQEGPSGRARDTQYF
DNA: TGCGCCAGCAGCCAAGAAGGGCCTAGCGGGAGGGCCAGGGATACGCAGTATTTT

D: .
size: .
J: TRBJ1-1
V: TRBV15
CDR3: CATSRDLRGEAFF
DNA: TGTGCCACCAGCAGAGATTTAAGGGGTGAAGCTTTCTTT

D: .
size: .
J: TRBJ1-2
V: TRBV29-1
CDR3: CSVERAEGGYTF
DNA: TGCAGCGTTGAGCGAGCGGAGGGGGGCTACACCTTC

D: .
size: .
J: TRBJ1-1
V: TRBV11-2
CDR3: CASTVPILVFRGGNTEAFF
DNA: TGTGCCAGCACCGTACCGATTCTCGTGTTTCGGGGAGGGAACACTGAAGCTTTCTTT

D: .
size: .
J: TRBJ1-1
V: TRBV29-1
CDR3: CSGSRETEAFF
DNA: TGCAGCGGTAGCAGGGAAACTGAAGCTTTCTTT

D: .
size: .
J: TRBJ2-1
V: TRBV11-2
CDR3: CASSPTRTTDNEQFF
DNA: TGTGCCAGCAGCCCAACACGGACGACAGACAATGAGCAGTTCTTC

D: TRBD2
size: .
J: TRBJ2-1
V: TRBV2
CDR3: CASSGGSGSRYEQFF
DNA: TGTGCCAGCAGTGGAGGTAGCGGGAGTCGGTATGAGCAGTTCTTC

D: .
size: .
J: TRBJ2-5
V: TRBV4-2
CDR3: CASSPQGWETQYF
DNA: TGTGCCAGCAGCCCCCAGGGGTGGGAGACCCAGTACTTC

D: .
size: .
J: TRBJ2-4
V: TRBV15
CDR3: CATSRDLSGRAKNIQYF
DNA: TGTGCCACCAGCAGAGATCTCAGCGGTAGAGCCAAAAACATTCAGTACTTC

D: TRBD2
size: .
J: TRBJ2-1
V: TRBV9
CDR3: CASSPGLADYNEQFF
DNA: TGTGCCAGCAGCCCCGGACTAGCGGACTACAATGAGCAGTTCTTC

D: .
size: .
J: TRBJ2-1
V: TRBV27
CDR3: CASSPVGLSNNEQFF
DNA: TGTGCCAGCAGTCCCGTGGGACTGTCTAACAATGAGCAGTTCTTC

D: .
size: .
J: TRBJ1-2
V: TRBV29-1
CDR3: CSFRSGDGYTF
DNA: TGCAGCTTTCGATCGGGGGATGGCTACACCTTC

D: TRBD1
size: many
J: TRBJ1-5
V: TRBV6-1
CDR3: CASSERTGGGQPQHF
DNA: TGTGCCAGCAGTGAAAGGACAGGGGGCGGTCAGCCCCAGCATTTT

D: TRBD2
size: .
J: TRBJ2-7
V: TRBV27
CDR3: CASSLAGGPGEQYF
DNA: TGTGCCAGCAGTTTAGCGGGAGGGCCTGGGGAGCAGTACTTC

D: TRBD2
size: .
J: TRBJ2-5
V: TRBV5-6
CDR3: CASSLDGGTQETQYF
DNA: TGTGCCAGCAGCTTGGACGGGGGGACCCAAGAGACCCAGTACTTC

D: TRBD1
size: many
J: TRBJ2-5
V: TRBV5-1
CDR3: CASSPQGAETQYF
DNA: TGCGCCAGCAGCCCACAGGGGGCAGAGACCCAGTACTTC

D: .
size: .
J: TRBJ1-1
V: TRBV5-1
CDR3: CASSLSRPNTEAFF
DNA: TGCGCCAGCAGCTTGTCCAGGCCGAACACTGAAGCTTTCTTT

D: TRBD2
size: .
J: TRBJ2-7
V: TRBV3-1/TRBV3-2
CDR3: CASSRSQLAGAYEQYF
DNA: TGTGCCAGCAGCCGCTCGCAACTAGCGGGGGCCTACGAGCAGTACTTC

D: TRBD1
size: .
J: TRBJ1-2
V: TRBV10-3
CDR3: CAISEDRVGGYTF
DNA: TGTGCCATCAGTGAAGACAGGGTCGGAGGCTACACCTTC

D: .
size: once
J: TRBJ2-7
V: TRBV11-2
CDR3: CASSPRGNPGSSYEQYF
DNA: TGTGCCAGCAGCCCTAGGGGGAATCCGGGGTCCTCGTACGAGCAGTACTTC

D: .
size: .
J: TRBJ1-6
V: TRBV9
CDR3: CASTPKPQGSPLHF
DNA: TGTGCCAGCACCCCTAAGCCCCAGGGTTCACCCCTCCACTTT

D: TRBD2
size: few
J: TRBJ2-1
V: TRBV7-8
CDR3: CASRGRGTSNEQFF
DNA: TGTGCCAGCAGAGGGAGGGGCACTAGCAATGAGCAGTTCTTC

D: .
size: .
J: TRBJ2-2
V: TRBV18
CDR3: CASSPRKSKTNTGELFF
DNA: TGTGCCAGCTCACCTCGTAAGTCTAAAACGAACACCGGGGAGCTGTTTTTT

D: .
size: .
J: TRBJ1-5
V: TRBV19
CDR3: CASSIGGFSNQPQHF
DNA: TGTGCCAGTAGTATAGGAGGGTTTAGCAATCAGCCCCAGCATTTT

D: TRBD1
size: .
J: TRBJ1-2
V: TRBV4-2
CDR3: CASSPGDSLMYGYTF
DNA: TGTGCCAGCAGCCCTGGGGACAGCCTGATGTATGGCTACACCTTC

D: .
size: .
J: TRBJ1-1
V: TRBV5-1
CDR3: CASSLGEVGAEAFF
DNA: TGCGCCAGCAGCTTGGGAGAGGTTGGCGCTGAAGCTTTCTTT

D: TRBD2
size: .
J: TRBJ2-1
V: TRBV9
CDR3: CASSARTSTTPFYNEQFF
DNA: TGTGCCAGCAGCGCCCGGACTAGCACGACCCCATTTTACAATGAGCAGTTCTTC

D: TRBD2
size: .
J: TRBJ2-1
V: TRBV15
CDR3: CATSSAGRGNEQFF
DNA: TGTGCCACCAGCAGTGCCGGGAGGGGGAATGAGCAGTTCTTC

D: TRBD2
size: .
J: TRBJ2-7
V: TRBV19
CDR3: CASSASSGLYEQYF
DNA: TGTGCCAGTAGTGCCTCTAGCGGTCTCTACGAGCAGTACTTC

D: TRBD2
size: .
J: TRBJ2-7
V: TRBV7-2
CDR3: CASSLAGTSGTYEQYF
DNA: TGTGCCAGCAGCTTAGCGGGGACTAGCGGCACCTACGAGCAGTACTTC

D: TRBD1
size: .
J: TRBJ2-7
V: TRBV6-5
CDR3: CASSYKDRTYEQYF
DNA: TGTGCCAGCAGTTACAAGGACAGGACCTACGAGCAGTACTTC

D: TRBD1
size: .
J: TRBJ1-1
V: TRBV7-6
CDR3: CASSLDRGEAFF
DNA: TGTGCCAGCAGCTTGGACAGGGGAGAAGCTTTCTTT

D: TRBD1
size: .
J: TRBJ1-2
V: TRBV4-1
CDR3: CASSQDQAGTGAPGNYGYTF
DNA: TGCGCCAGCAGCCAAGATCAGGCGGGGACAGGGGCCCCTGGAAACTATGGCTACACCTTC

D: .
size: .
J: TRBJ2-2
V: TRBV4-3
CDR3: CASSRDVSLALAGELFF
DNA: TGCGCCAGCAGCCGAGATGTATCCCTAGCGTTAGCCGGGGAGCTGTTTTTT

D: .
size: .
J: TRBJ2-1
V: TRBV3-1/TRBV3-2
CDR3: CASSQTSYEQFF
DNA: TGTGCCAGCAGCCAAACTAGCTATGAGCAGTTCTTC

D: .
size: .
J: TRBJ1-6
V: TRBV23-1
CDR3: CASSPQGTSSYNSPLHF
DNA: TGCGCCAGCAGTCCTCAGGGGACAAGCTCCTATAATTCACCCCTCCACTTT